This TCR beta chain was documented in a study of blood T cell repertoires in COVID-19. Study background: T cells, B-cell-depleted T cells, or PBMCs supplied cDNA or gDNA.

Some clones are missing from TCRdb's copy, which holds only in-frame ones; the method was immunoSEQ multiplex PCR. The sample carries about 160,000 clones, approximately 88% recorded once. The CDR3 has 15 amino acids. Trimming removed 2 bases from V and 4 bases from J, with 17 bases in between. Germline CDR1 and CDR2: SQVTM and ANQGSEA. Sequencing was carried out using peripheral blood. This TCR came from a woman aged 55-70 years who had recovered from COVID-19. V gene TRBV29-1 combines with J gene TRBJ1-1, with D possibly TRBD1 on 5 matching bases. The CDR3 loop reads CSVENGRGVGTEAFF. Written as DNA, the CDR3 is TGCAGCGTTGAAAATGGAAGGGGCGTCGGCACTGAAGCTTTCTTT. The full variable domain, completed using reference TRBV29-1 and TRBJ1-1, is SAVISQKPSRDICQRGTSLTIQCQVDSQVTMMFWYRQQPGQSLTLIATANQGSEATYESGFVIDKFPISRPNLTFSTLTVSNMSPEDSSIYLCSVENGRGVGTEAFFGQGTRLTVV.